This T cell receptor (beta chain) was identified in a study of shared clonotypes between healthy human individuals. Across the whole study: The study drew on a couple of women and a few men aged 18 to 49 as donors. Study outcomes and limitations: The researchers took only blood, and tissue repertoires probably look different. Naive subsets, compared against memory subsets, generally had larger estimated richness values. Sharing of clonotypes among donors was expected to vary with sequencing depth.

To note about this clone: What it binds is unknown.

Trimming cost V 1 base and J 3 bases; bases outside gene matches: 8. The germline V gene encodes CDR1 SGHRS and CDR2 YFSETQ. This CDR3 has 17 residues. Here immunoSEQ multiplex PCR was the method, and the copy in TCRdb shows in-frame clones only, minus some. The data contain around 2,000,000 clones, about 93% of them singletons. CD45RO negativity and positive selection for CCR7 defined naive CD8 cells, a population that excluded terminally differentiated effector memory CD45RA+ cells. The rearrangement uses TRBV5-1 and TRBJ2-1, with TRBD2 matching over 9 bases. Sequenced: naive CD8+ T cells from PBMCs. This TCR came from a young man in good health. Some clones in this sample may be carry-over from other donors' samples. CDR3 sequence reads: CASSLTSGRRIYNEQFF. CDR3 bases: TGCGCCAGCAGCTTGACTAGCGGGCGTCGGATCTACAATGAGCAGTTCTTC.